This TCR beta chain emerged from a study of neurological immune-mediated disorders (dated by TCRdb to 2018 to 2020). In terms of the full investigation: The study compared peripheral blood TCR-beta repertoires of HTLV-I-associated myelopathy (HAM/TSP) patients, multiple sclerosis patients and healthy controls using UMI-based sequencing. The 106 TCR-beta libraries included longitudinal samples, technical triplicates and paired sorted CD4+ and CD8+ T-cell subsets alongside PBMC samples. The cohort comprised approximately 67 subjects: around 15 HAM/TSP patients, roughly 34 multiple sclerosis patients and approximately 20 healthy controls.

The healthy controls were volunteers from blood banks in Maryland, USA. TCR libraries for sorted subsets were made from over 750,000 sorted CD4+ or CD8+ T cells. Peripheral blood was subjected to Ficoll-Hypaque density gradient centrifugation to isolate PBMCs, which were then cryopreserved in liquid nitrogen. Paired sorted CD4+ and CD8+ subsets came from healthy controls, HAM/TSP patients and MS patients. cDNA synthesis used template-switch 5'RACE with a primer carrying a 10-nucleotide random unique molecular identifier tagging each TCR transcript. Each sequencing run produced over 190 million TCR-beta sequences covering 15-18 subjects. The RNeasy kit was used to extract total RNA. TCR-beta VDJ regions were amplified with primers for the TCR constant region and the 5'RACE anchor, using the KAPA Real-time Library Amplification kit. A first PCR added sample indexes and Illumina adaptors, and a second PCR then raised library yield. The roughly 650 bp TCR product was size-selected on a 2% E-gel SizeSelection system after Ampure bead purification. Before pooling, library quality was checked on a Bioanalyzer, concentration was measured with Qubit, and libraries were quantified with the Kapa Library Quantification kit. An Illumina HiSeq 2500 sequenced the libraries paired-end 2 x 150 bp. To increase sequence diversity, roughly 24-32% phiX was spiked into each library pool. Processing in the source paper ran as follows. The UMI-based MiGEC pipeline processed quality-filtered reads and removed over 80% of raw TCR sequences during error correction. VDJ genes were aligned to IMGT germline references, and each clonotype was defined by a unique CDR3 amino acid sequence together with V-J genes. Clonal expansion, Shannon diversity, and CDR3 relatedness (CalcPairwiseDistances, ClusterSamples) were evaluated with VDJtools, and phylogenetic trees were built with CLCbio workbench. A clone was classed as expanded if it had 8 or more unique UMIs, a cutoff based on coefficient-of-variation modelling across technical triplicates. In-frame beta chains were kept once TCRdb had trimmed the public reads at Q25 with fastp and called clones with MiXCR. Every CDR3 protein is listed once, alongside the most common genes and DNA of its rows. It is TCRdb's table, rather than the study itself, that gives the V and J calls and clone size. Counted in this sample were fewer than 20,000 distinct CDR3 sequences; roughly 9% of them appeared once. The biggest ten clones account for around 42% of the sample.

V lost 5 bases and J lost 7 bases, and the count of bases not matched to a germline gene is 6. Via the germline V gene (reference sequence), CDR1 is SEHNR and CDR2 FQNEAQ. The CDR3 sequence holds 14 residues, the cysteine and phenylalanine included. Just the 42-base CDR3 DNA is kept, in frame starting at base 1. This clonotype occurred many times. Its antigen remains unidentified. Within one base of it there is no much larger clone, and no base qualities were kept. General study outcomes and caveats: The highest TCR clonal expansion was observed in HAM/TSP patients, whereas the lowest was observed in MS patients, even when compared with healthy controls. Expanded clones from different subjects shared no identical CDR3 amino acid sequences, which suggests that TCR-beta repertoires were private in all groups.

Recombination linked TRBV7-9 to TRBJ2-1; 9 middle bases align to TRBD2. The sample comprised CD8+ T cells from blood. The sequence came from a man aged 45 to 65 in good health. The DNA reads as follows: TGTGCCAGCAGCCCCGGGACTAGCCAAAATGAGCAGTTCTTC. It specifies CASSPGTSQNEQFF.